This T cell receptor beta chain was observed in a study of cytomegalovirus exposure and HLA in healthy donors (dated 2017 in TCRdb). At the level of the whole study: An earlier analysis of several hundred of the donors reported about 260 Gb of sequence data and approximately 120 million unique TCR beta sequences obtained from some 170 million T cells. Roughly five DR-DQ haplotypes were handled as single units for association and clustering because linkage in the cohort was strong. Rather than using new phenotypic data, the later analysis identified candidate immune exposures from TCR beta sequences and from how often those sequences occurred across donors. Besides the first cohort of roughly 700 subjects, a separate validation cohort made up of roughly 120 different subjects was used. The T cell repertoires of about 700 subjects were profiled by immunosequencing and related to cytomegalovirus serostatus. The study aimed to test whether signatures of past pathogen exposure could be identified by cataloging public T cell receptors. About 320 gigabases of sequencing data and roughly 90 million unique TCR sequences were included in an early release covering 550 to 650 HLA-typed donors. All discovery cohort repertoires had been generated using a single sequencing platform. In a later genetic analysis, genome-wide SNP genotypes for about three fifths of the roughly 670 donors were used, and that subset was treated as a discovery cohort. Among a few hundred genotyped donors of the cohort, an average of approximately 250,000 unique TCR beta nucleotide sequences were sequenced per donor, around 18% of them non-productive. To predict cytomegalovirus infection status, the study brought together high-throughput TCR immunosequencing, statistical association of individual TCRs with disease status, and machine learning. To decide whether each TCR beta V gene segment behaved as functional or pseudogenic, an earlier analysis of approximately 620 of the donors relied on high-throughput TCR beta sequencing. Of the roughly 400 genotyped donors, roughly 80% were placed in the genetic ancestry cluster associated with self-reported Caucasian donors. Both class I and class II loci were covered by HLA typing, at four-digit resolution. Donor age, sex, ethnicity and CMV serostatus were collected together with the repertoire data. To study patterns of TCR occurrence, a later analysis re-analyzed previously published TCR beta repertoires from several hundred donors and added high-resolution HLA genotyping. Typing coverage differed by locus: A, B, C, DRB1 and DQB1 were typed in about 620-640 donors, DQA1 in approximately 520, DPA1 in 600 to 610, and DPB1 in 400 to 480.

Library generation was performed with the immunoSEQ multiplex PCR assay. A mixture of 60 forward primers for TCR Vbeta segments and 13 reverse primers for TCR Jbeta segments was used in the multiplex PCR. Amplification of the CDR3 region of rearranged TCR beta genes was performed with a multiplex PCR assay on genomic DNA. The Illumina HiSeq System was used to sequence the amplified TCR beta libraries as 87-base-pair reads. As for the authors' bioinformatics: Across the 600 to 700 repertoires, a later analysis counted approximately 83 million unique TCR beta chains, roughly 11 million of which were shared by at least two donors. A nearest-neighbor algorithm error-corrected the raw reads and collapsed the reads into unique sequences, merging closely related sequences to remove PCR and sequencing errors. CDR3 sequences were aligned to IMGT reference sequences to assign V, D and J gene segments. For a sequence to be retained, at least a six-nucleotide match to both a V gene segment and a J gene segment was required. A rearrangement was called productive if the CDR3 had no stop codons and remained in frame with V and J, and every other rearrangement was called non-productive. CDR3 was defined according to IMGT convention as the region running from the second conserved V-encoded cysteine to the conserved J-encoded phenylalanine. In an earlier analysis of just under 600 of the donors, sequences lacking an unambiguous match to a single V gene segment were excluded. In an earlier analysis of some 590 of the donors, a V segment was called functional when productive rearrangements were above 56.7%, and segregating when the standard deviation between donors exceeded 5%. To diagnose cytomegalovirus status from the catalog of TCR beta chain sequences, a statistical classification framework was built. In a later analysis, TCR nucleotide sequences were compared against IMGT/GENE-DB human TR gene sequences so that V and J genes could be assigned. Using the TCRdist pipeline, a later analysis assigned CDR3 sequences along with most-parsimonious VDJ recombination scenarios. In a later analysis, each TCR beta chain was defined by its CDR3 amino acid sequence together with its V-gene family, and reads lacking a unique V-gene family were excluded. To address suspected cross-contamination and a sequencing artifact, a later analysis removed approximately 590 highly shared, low-generation-probability nucleotide sequences. In a later analysis, a clonal expansion index was calculated for each public chain from normalized within-repertoire ranks of inferred template counts. A later analysis computed generation probabilities with a VDJ recombination model fitted to out-of-frame rearrangements, and checked the results against IGoR. In a later analysis, hypergeometric tests were used to score TCR-TCR, TCR-HLA and TCR-CMV co-occurrence, with a repertoire-size bias correction applied to TCR pairs. To estimate false discovery rates, a later analysis permuted the HLA or CMV assignments 20 times. In a later analysis, co-occurring TCRs were grouped using DBSCAN, with TCRdist sequence similarity added in when clustering inside HLA-allele-positive subsets. Repertoires with fewer than 30,000 or more than 120,000 public chains were left out of co-occurrence clustering, as were five repertoires with anomalous nucleotide sharing. The source is immuneACCESS, and TCRdb retained only in-frame sequences with V and J called. Part of the clones is not carried over; for the studies checked, unresolved V genes explain less than half of this, and the remainder is unexplained. D and trimming were read from the DNA, whereas the V and J calls and clone size are those reported in that table. The sample table lists 85,000 to 100,000 clones, 81% of them with a count of one. Roughly 1.3% of the sample belongs to the ten largest clones.

From a lookup of the germline V gene, CDR1 and CDR2 are SNHLY and FYNNEI. The cysteine opens and the phenylalanine closes a CDR3 of 13 amino acids. The CDR3 DNA has 39 bases and is translated from base 1. The trim is 8 bases for V and 3 bases for J, with a gap of 10 bases between the germline ends. Summary of the overall study and its limitations: The study listed 150 to 200 TCR beta chains as associated with cytomegalovirus. CMV serostatus was the only immune exposure information available for the cohort. The cohort was sequenced for TCR beta chains only, and without alpha or paired-chain data the features that could be detected were limited. It was suggested by the authors that the approach could potentially be generalized to other disease states and immunological phenotypes. A later analysis associated some 17,000 TCR beta sequences with specific HLA alleles at a false discovery rate of 0.05. The 87-base-pair reads could not distinguish some IMGT-functional V segments, including TRBV6-2 and TRBV6-3, so those segments were excluded. The classifier was reported to diagnose cytomegalovirus status with high specificity and sensitivity in both the original cohort and the validation cohort. A later analysis found that HLA-associated TCR beta chains were more clonally expanded and had lower generation probabilities than equally common non-associated chains. In a later genetic analysis, a missense DCLRE1C variant was associated with V-gene and J-gene trimming of TCR beta chains, and the association was replicated in an independent cohort. Correlated functional status among segregating V segments might be attributable to linkage disequilibrium, but an unknown experimental factor could not be ruled out. In an earlier analysis of about 550 of the donors, most TCR beta V segments were observed in productive rearrangements about 87% or about 30% of the time, broadly matching IMGT annotations. HLA typing was unavailable for some donors at each locus, so association tests used only the typed subset. The presence/absence analyses assumed that sequencing depth was roughly uniform across donors, and that assumption may not be true. Most CMV-associated TCR beta chains appeared to be HLA-restricted in a later analysis, and the HLA associations seemed to be driven largely by CMV exposure. In vitro tests confirmed that a few of the cytomegalovirus-associated TCR beta chains recognize cytomegalovirus antigens. While some public TCRs were present in many individuals, most TCR sequences turned up only very rarely across donors. When HLA alleles, especially DR and DQ, strongly co-occurred, attributing TCR associations to individual alleles was difficult. In a later genetic analysis, fewer N-insertions in productive TCRs were reported among donors in an Asian-associated ancestry cluster than the roughly 640-donor mean. A later analysis found that TCR association rates varied across HLA loci, with DRB1 alleles showing the most associated TCRs and HLA-C alleles the fewest. A further reported finding was that TCR beta sequences accurately predicted the HLA-A and HLA-B alleles for most subjects in the first cohort. Because counts were too low, roughly 16 rarely observed V segments, including chromosome 9 orphons, were left out of the earlier analysis of some 600 of the donors. A later analysis reported that several top co-occurrence clusters appeared linked to parvovirus B19, influenza, CMV and Epstein-Barr virus. A cluster of highly shared sequence variants was judged likely to represent a technical artifact of the sequencing pipeline.

Remarks on this clone: Which antigen it targets is not known. Base-call qualities are not available, and no considerably larger clone is one nucleotide away.

The cohort consisted of 600 or so healthy bone marrow donors. At the time of sampling, all cohort members were nominally healthy, though unrecorded immune exposures were likely present. The donor tested CMV seropositive, placing the donor among the approximately 310 seropositive members of the cohort. Each donor provided a peripheral blood sample, and peripheral blood mononuclear cells were used for TCR beta sequencing. Genomic DNA was extracted from the blood cell samples with the Qiagen DNeasy Blood Extraction Kit. The chain links TRBV2 with TRBJ1-4; no D gene call is confident. The receptor comes from a girl aged 2-9 years in good health and CMV-seropositive. Sequencing was carried out using PBMCs. The bases are TGTGCCAGCCTGAGGCTTCCTAATGAAAAACTGTTTTTT. Its protein reads: CASLRLPNEKLFF. Extended through the reference TRBV2 and TRBJ1-4 proteins, this CDR3 yields the full variable domain: EPEVTQTPSHQVTQMGQEVILRCVPISNHLYFYWYRQILGQKVEFLVSFYNNEISEKSEIFDDQFSVERPDGSNFTLKIRSTKLEDSAMYFCASLRLPNEKLFFGSGTQLSVL.